This T cell receptor beta chain appears in the sequencing data of a study of blood T cells in healthy people across ages. Study-level points and caveats: While age rose, TCR beta diversity per million T cells dropped in a roughly linear way.

Points on this clonotype: Its antigen is as yet unknown.

Drawing of peripheral blood yielded about 10 milliliters from each donor. Per germline, CDR1 DFQATT and CDR2 SNEGSKA (reference sequence). Trimming removed 1 base from V and 6 bases from J, with 18 bases in between. The CDR3 consists of 15 residues. Together with a sample-barcoded 5' primer, a J-beta primer mix was included in a second PCR lasting about 7 to 12 cycles. MiXCR, applied by TCRdb to the 5' RACE reads, yields one record per CDR3 protein. The repertoire consists of fewer than 1,200,000 distinct CDR3 sequences, with almost 25% occurring once and the leading ten covering 0.75%. The data were also submitted as part of a second study, on T cells of mothers and their children.

The chain has TRBV20-1 and TRBJ2-5; D might be TRBD2 (5 bases). The clonotype originates from a girl aged 2 to 9 in good health. Sequences were obtained from blood. The CDR3 region has the DNA TGCAGTGCTAGAGCAACTCAACTAGGTCTACAGACCCAGTACTTC. It translates to CSARATQLGLQTQYF.